A selection of T cell receptor beta chains follows, all from one sample in a study of identical twins. TCRdb fed the 5' RACE reads into MiXCR, producing one record per CDR3 protein. This table has about 460,000 distinct CDR3 sequences, 11% to 15% appearing once. These same records also appear under a second study, on yellow fever vaccine responses in identical twins.

The sample was CD4+ T cells sorted from blood. The source is a woman under 30 in good health. Each CDR3 is given with its conserved first and last residue. A D gene is named only where the DNA matches it firmly. For some rows the clone size is stated as once, few or many, or as a class when expanded; others skip it.

cdr3_nt,cdr3_aa,d_call,clone_size,j_call,v_call
TGCAGTGTAAGTCGAGCGGGGGGGAGATACAATGAGCAGTTCTTC,CSVSRAGGRYNEQFF,TRBD2,few,TRBJ2-1,TRBV20-1
TGTGCCACCAGTCTCAGGGGGGCAGATACGCAGTATTTT,CATSLRGADTQYF,NA,NA,TRBJ2-3,TRBV24-1
TGTGCCAGCAGCTTAGCGGGGGGGTACTACGAGCAGTACTTC,CASSLAGGYYEQYF,TRBD2,few,TRBJ2-7,TRBV7-2
TGTGCCAGCAGCCAAAGACTCACGGCTGAGCAGTTCTTC,CASSQRLTAEQFF,NA,NA,TRBJ2-1,TRBV3-1
TGTGCCAGCAGTACCCCGACCGGGTCCCAACCATACGAGCAGTACTTC,CASSTPTGSQPYEQYF,NA,few,TRBJ2-7,TRBV6-2/TRBV6-3
TGTGCCAGCAGCGTAGGCCCCCCAGATACGCAGTATTTT,CASSVGPPDTQYF,NA,many,TRBJ2-3,TRBV9
TGTGCCAGCAGTGCCGGGACAGGGGAAGAGACCCAGTACTTC,CASSAGTGEETQYF,TRBD1,few,TRBJ2-5,TRBV6-1
TGTGCCAGCAGCGTAGAGGCAGGGCTGAACACTGAAGCTTTCTTT,CASSVEAGLNTEAFF,NA,NA,TRBJ1-1,TRBV9
TGTGCCAGCAGCTTAGTGCTACAGGAGTCCTACGAGCAGTACTTC,CASSLVLQESYEQYF,NA,NA,TRBJ2-7,TRBV7-8
TGCGCCAGCAGCCAAATAGCGGTTAGCACAGATACGCAGTATTTT,CASSQIAVSTDTQYF,NA,NA,TRBJ2-3,TRBV4-1
TGTGCCACCAGCAGAGCTGACCCCGTCGAGGAGCAGTTCTTC,CATSRADPVEEQFF,NA,few,TRBJ2-1,TRBV15
TGTGCCACCAGCAGAGTAGCGGGTCTAGCGGACAATGAGCAGTTCTTC,CATSRVAGLADNEQFF,TRBD2,few,TRBJ2-1,TRBV15
TGTGCCAGCAGGGCGGAAGGGATGAACACTGAAGCTTTCTTT,CASRAEGMNTEAFF,NA,NA,TRBJ1-1,TRBV2
TGCAGCGCTAGCGGGGGAAACACAGATACGCAGTATTTT,CSASGGNTDTQYF,TRBD2,NA,TRBJ2-3,TRBV29-1
TGTGCCAGCCGGCTAGCGGGAGACACAGATACGCAGTATTTT,CASRLAGDTDTQYF,TRBD2,few,TRBJ2-3,TRBV6-1
TGTGCCAGCAGTCGTATGGTGACAGTGGACACCGGGGAGCTGTTTTTT,CASSRMVTVDTGELFF,NA,NA,TRBJ2-2,TRBV6-1
TGTGCCAGCAGCCAAGATTGGAGAGTCGCTACTGGAAACACCATATATTTT,CASSQDWRVATGNTIYF,NA,NA,TRBJ1-3,TRBV4-2
TGTGCCAGCAGTTTATCGGCCCGGGGGGTGCAGCAGCAGTTCTTC,CASSLSARGVQQQFF,TRBD2,NA,TRBJ2-1,TRBV28
TGTGCCAGCAGCCCTGGGACTCTTGGCAATCAGCCCCAGCATTTT,CASSPGTLGNQPQHF,NA,many,TRBJ1-5,TRBV12-3/TRBV12-4
TGCGCCAGCAGCCAAGATGGACTAGCGGGAGGGATACGGTCCTACAATGAGCAGTTCTTC,CASSQDGLAGGIRSYNEQFF,TRBD2,NA,TRBJ2-1,TRBV4-3
TGTGCCAGCAGCCTGCACTCTGACTCACCCCTCCACTTT,CASSLHSDSPLHF,NA,few,TRBJ1-6,TRBV7-2
TGCGCCAGCAGGTCCGGACAGGGGGCCGTGACCCAGTACTTC,CASRSGQGAVTQYF,TRBD1,NA,TRBJ2-5,TRBV5-1
TGTGCCAGCAGTCTCTTGCGCGGAGGATCCTATAATTCACCCCTCCACTTT,CASSLLRGGSYNSPLHF,NA,NA,TRBJ1-6,TRBV27
TGCAGATGGGGACAGGGGGCAGCAGAGACCCAGTACTTC,CRWGQGAAETQYF,TRBD1,few,TRBJ2-5,TRBV29-1
TGTGCCAGCAGTTACTCAGGGAGCTATCAGCCCCAGCATTTT,CASSYSGSYQPQHF,NA,NA,TRBJ1-5,TRBV6-2/TRBV6-3
TGTGCCAGCAGTATCTACTACGAGCAGTACTTC,CASSIYYEQYF,NA,few,TRBJ2-7,TRBV2
TGTGCCAGCAGTTACTCGGGGGAGTACGAGCAGTACTTC,CASSYSGEYEQYF,NA,many,TRBJ2-7,TRBV6-6
TGTGCCAGCAGTTCCTACAGGGGAACGGGCAATGAGCAGTTCTTC,CASSSYRGTGNEQFF,TRBD1,NA,TRBJ2-1,TRBV28
TGTGCCAGCAGCCCGGAGGAGCTTCGGGAGACCCAGTACTTC,CASSPEELRETQYF,NA,many,TRBJ2-5,TRBV6-2/TRBV6-3
TGCAGTGCTAGACCCATGACTTTCCCTGACACCGGGGAGCTGTTTTTT,CSARPMTFPDTGELFF,NA,NA,TRBJ2-2,TRBV20-1
TGCAGTGCAAGGACAGGCGGGCAACTGTTTTTT,CSARTGGQLFF,TRBD1,many,TRBJ1-4,TRBV20-1